A single sample gave rise to the 16 T cell receptor beta chains below, sequenced in a study of cytomegalovirus exposure and HLA in healthy donors (dated by TCRdb to between 2016 and 2019). The library came from the immunoSEQ multiplex PCR assay. A mixture of 60 forward primers for TCR Vbeta segments and 13 reverse primers for TCR Jbeta segments was used in the multiplex PCR. Here the immuneACCESS table is served through TCRdb, limited to in-frame sequences with V and J called. Missing clones are a known gap in these copies; in checked studies unresolved V genes cover under half, and the rest lacks a known reason. The sample table shows around 170,000 clones, and around 73% are seen once. The biggest ten clones account for around 2.4% of the sample. Sequencing input: PBMCs. The source is a man aged 55 to 70 in good health and CMV-seronegative.

The rearrangement links TRBV19 to TRBJ2-7, with 7 nucleotides matching TRBD2. V was pared by 5 bases and J by 2 bases, with 9 bases of the junction left unmatched. The CDR3 is 15 residues long. In germline, CDR1 is LNHDA, CDR2 SQIVND (reference sequence). The CDR3 loop is CASSSLGGGTYEQYF. The CDR3 nucleotides read TGTGCCAGTAGTTCCCTGGGCGGGGGAACCTACGAGCAGTACTTC.

This chain links TRBV5-4 with TRBJ2-1; possibly TRBD2 for D (7 bases). The ends were cut back, 1 base at V and 7 bases at J, with 15 bases in the middle. The germline V gene encodes CDR1 SGHNT and CDR2 YYREEE (reference sequence). The CDR3 is made up of 15 amino acids. The CDR3 sequence: CASSLKGGAGNEQFF. CDR3 nucleotides: TGTGCCAGCAGCTTGAAGGGGGGGGCGGGGAATGAGCAGTTCTTC.

The rearrangement uses TRBV5-1 and TRBJ1-5; D uncertain. Per the germline V gene, CDR1 is SGHRS and CDR2 is YFSETQ. Deletions cut 4 bases from V and 1 base from J, with 9 bases between. The CDR3 runs to 14 residues. In nucleotides, the CDR3 is TGCGCCAGCAGCACCGGTCCCAGCAATCAGCCCCAGCATTTT. Translated: CASSTGPSNQPQHF.

The rearrangement links TRBV4-2 to TRBJ2-3; TRBD1 agrees at 8 bases. The CDR3 is 15 amino acids. Germline lookup yields CDR1 LGHNA and CDR2 YNFKEQ. V dropped 0 bases and J dropped 1; count of bases not matched to a gene: 0. As DNA, the CDR3 is TGTGCCAGCAGCCAAGAGGGACAGGGCACAGATACGCAGTATTTT. Translation gives CASSQEGQGTDTQYF.

The chain is built from TRBV7-9 and TRBJ1-2; 8 bases fit TRBD1. The CDR3 is made up of 14 amino acids. Germline lookup yields CDR1 SEHNR and CDR2 FQNEAQ (reference sequence). The J segment lost 6 bases and the V segment lost 0 bases, leaving 3 bases of the junction unmatched. The chain's CDR3 is CASSLAQGADGYTF. DNA for the CDR3: TGTGCCAGCAGCTTAGCCCAGGGGGCAGATGGCTACACCTTC.

The chain employs TRBV5-4 and TRBJ1-1, with D possibly TRBD1 on 6 matching bases. CDR1 is SGHNT and CDR2 is YYREEE in the germline V gene (reference sequence). Trimming stripped 2 bases from V and 4 bases from J, with 9 bases between. The CDR3 is 13 residues long. The CDR3 DNA follows: TGTGCCAGCAGCTTTAGGGGGAGCACTGAAGCTTTCTTT. Its translation: CASSFRGSTEAFF.

The chain carries TRBV27 and TRBJ2-5, with TRBD2 as a possible D gene (5 bases). The CDR3 is 14 residues long. Trimming stripped 6 bases from V and 5 bases from J, with 16 bases between. Germline-derived CDR1 and CDR2 are MNHEY and SMNVEV (reference sequence). CDR3 residues: CASRKQGLWETQYF. CDR3 bases: TGTGCCAGCAGGAAACAAGGACTTTGGGAGACCCAGTACTTC.

This chain links TRBV9 with TRBJ2-1, with D hard to call. Trimming took off 0 bases at V and 8 bases at J, with 21 bases between the two ends. Germline V CDR1 and CDR2: SGDLS, YYNGEE. The CDR3 is made up of 17 amino acids. CDR3 sequence (DNA): TGTGCCAGCAGCGTAGATCCCCTTGGCCGGCCACGGGATGAGCAGTTCTTC. Translated: CASSVDPLGRPRDEQFF.

In its sample, this clone was seen once. The rearrangement uses TRBV7-6 and TRBJ1-4; D remains unclear. Germline V gives CDR1 SGHVS, CDR2 FNYEAQ. This CDR3 spans 16 amino acids. V was cut by 5 bases and J by 8 bases, with 21 bases left in between. CDR3 loop: CASSPNPPRVGEKLFF. In DNA, the CDR3 is TGTGCCAGCAGCCCTAATCCCCCGCGGGTAGGGGAAAAACTGTTTTTT.

Only a few counts were recorded for this clone. The chain recombines TRBV10-1 with TRBJ2-3, with D possibly matching TRBD2 (5 bases). CDR1 is WNHNN, CDR2 SYGVQD, per germline (reference sequence). The CDR3 contains 15 residues. Deletions cut 2 bases from V and 1 base from J, with 10 bases between. CDR3 region: CASSEGFGGTDTQYF. The CDR3 region has the DNA TGCGCCAGCAGTGAGGGGTTCGGGGGCACAGATACGCAGTATTTT.

The chain recombines TRBV2 with TRBJ1-1; D may be TRBD1 (6 bases). The CDR3 spans 14 residues. The V and J ends lost 4 bases and 1 base respectively, with 10 bases between them. Germline V gives CDR1 SNHLY, CDR2 FYNNEI. In nucleotides, the CDR3 is TGTGCCAGCAGTGTAGGGGGAAGGAACACTGAAGCTTTCTTT. Its translation: CASSVGGRNTEAFF.

The genes are TRBV6-1 and TRBJ2-7; 10 bases are shared with TRBD1. This CDR3 has 16 amino acids. CDR1 is MNHNS and CDR2 is SASEGT in the germline V gene. The junction had 8 bases not matched to a gene; V was cut back by 3 bases and J by 3 bases. CDR3 DNA: TGTGCCAGCAGTGATATACCGGGACAGGGGAACTACGAGCAGTACTTC. Translating it yields CASSDIPGQGNYEQYF.

The chain employs TRBV19 and TRBJ2-4, with 10 bases matching TRBD1. The germline gives CDR1 LNHDA, CDR2 SQIVND (reference sequence). This CDR3 comprises 13 residues. V shed 9 bases and J 8 bases; nucleotides not matched to a gene: 7. The CDR3 here is CASRLGTGDIQYF. CDR3 DNA sequence: TGTGCCAGCCGTCTCGGGACAGGGGACATTCAGTACTTC. Full variable domain (remainder filled in from reference TRBV19 and TRBJ2-4): DGGITQSPKYLFRKEGQNVTLSCEQNLNHDAMYWYRQDPGQGLRLIYYSQIVNDFQKGDIAEGYSVSREKKESFPLTVTSAQKNPTAFYLCASRLGTGDIQYFGAGTRLSVL.

The DNA for the CDR3 is TGTGCCAGCAGCTTAATCTCCATTTCGGGCACAGATACGCAGTATTTT. Its protein product is CASSLISISGTDTQYF. The chain combines TRBV7-6 with TRBJ2-3, with D uncertain. The ends were cut back, 2 bases at V and 1 base at J, with 13 bases in the middle. Germline loops: CDR1 SGHVS, CDR2 FNYEAQ. The CDR3 loop spans 16 amino acids.

The V and J genes are TRBV5-1 and TRBJ1-1, with 7 bases lining up with TRBD1. The germline CDR1 and CDR2 sequences are SGHRS and YFSETQ. This CDR3 has 13 residues. The V segment lost 4 bases and the J segment 7 bases; nucleotides outside the gene matches: 7. In DNA, the CDR3 is TGCGCCAGCAGCGCCTTAGGGGGCCATGAAGCTTTCTTT. Its protein product is CASSALGGHEAFF.

The gene calls are TRBV5-6 and TRBJ2-2; TRBD2 matches at 7 bases. The CDR3 has 17 residues. Trimming took 0 bases from V and 4 from J; bases not matched to a gene: 9. Germline values: CDR1 SGHDT, CDR2 YYEEEE. Here the CDR3 reads CASSLDRLAGGTGELFF. The CDR3 DNA follows: TGTGCCAGCAGCTTGGATCGACTAGCCGGCGGCACCGGGGAGCTGTTTTTT. The whole variable domain, filled in from reference TRBV5-6 and TRBJ2-2, reads DAGVTQSPTHLIKTRGQQVTLRCSPKSGHDTVSWYQQALGQGPQFIFQYYEEEERQRGNFPDRFSGHQFPNYSSELNVNALLLGDSALYLCASSLDRLAGGTGELFFGEGSRLTVL.